What follows are 21 T cell receptor beta chains derived from one specimen sequenced in a study of T cells in localized non-small cell lung cancer. Measured with immunoSEQ multiplex PCR; TCRdb has only the in-frame clones, and not every one. This table has about 25,000 clones, 86% appearing once. The sample in question was peripheral blood, obtained before any cancer treatment. Receptors were obtained from a female donor of 60 years or more with stage I lung adenocarcinoma.

The chain has TRBV11-2 and TRBJ2-2; D uncertain. Trimming removed 1 base from V and 6 bases from J, with 9 bases in between. The CDR3 contains 14 residues. Germline values: CDR1 SGHAT, CDR2 FQNNGV. The CDR3 reads CASSLVTSAGELFF. The CDR3 region has the DNA TGTGCCAGCAGCTTAGTCACATCGGCCGGGGAGCTGTTTTTT.

The V gene is TRBV4-2, the J gene TRBJ1-1, with D uncertain. V gave up 1 base and J gave up 5 bases, with 11 bases separating them. This CDR3 contains 14 residues. CDR1 is LGHNA, CDR2 YNFKEQ, per germline. The CDR3 is CASSQAGRETEAFF. CDR3 nucleotides: TGTGCCAGCAGCCAAGCCGGTAGGGAGACTGAAGCTTTCTTT.

The V call is TRBV5-1, the J call TRBJ1-5; D possibly corresponds to TRBD1 (6 bases). V lost 0 bases and J lost 0, with 10 bases in between. The CDR3 length is 16 residues. Germline CDR1 reads SGHRS; CDR2 reads YFSETQ. As DNA, the CDR3 is TGCGCCAGCAGCTTGGGGACAGTGAATAGCAATCAGCCCCAGCATTTT. As protein: CASSLGTVNSNQPQHF.

This chain connects TRBV7-6 to TRBJ1-1; no reliable D call. Per germline, CDR1 SGHVS and CDR2 FNYEAQ. V lost 1 base and J lost 6, with 9 bases in between. CDR3 length: 13 residues. Here the CDR3 reads CASSLGRYAEAFF. For the CDR3, the DNA is TGTGCCAGCAGCTTAGGCCGGTACGCTGAAGCTTTCTTT.

V usage is TRBV6-1 and J usage is TRBJ1-4, with 7 bases matching TRBD1. The germline gives CDR1 MNHNS, CDR2 SASEGT. V lost 5 bases and J lost 2; bases outside the gene matches: 2. The CDR3 has 14 amino acids. CDR3 loop: CASSWDSTNEKLFF. Here the CDR3 DNA reads TGTGCCAGCAGTTGGGACAGTACTAATGAAAAACTGTTTTTT.

The rearrangement joins TRBV5-4 to TRBJ1-1; TRBD1 is a possible D gene (5 bases). Germline-derived CDR1 and CDR2 are SGHNT and YYREEE (reference sequence). Trimming stripped 0 bases from V and 6 bases from J, with 12 bases between. The CDR3 length is 14 residues. CDR3 bases: TGTGCCAGCAGCTTGGGAGGGGATGACCCTGAAGCTTTCTTT. This translates into CASSLGGDDPEAFF.

DNA of the CDR3: TGTGCCAGCAGTCGTACCCAGGGGTTTGGGGATTCACCCCTCCACTTT. The encoded protein is CASSRTQGFGDSPLHF. V usage is TRBV27 and J usage is TRBJ1-6, with D perhaps matching TRBD1 (6 bases). Germline lookup yields CDR1 MNHEY and CDR2 SMNVEV (reference sequence). V lost 5 bases and J 8 bases, leaving 19 bases between the germline ends. CDR3 length equals 16 residues.

CDR3 in amino acids: CASTRDRNYGYTF. The CDR3 nucleotides are TGTGCCAGCACCCGGGACAGGAACTATGGCTACACCTTC. The chain has TRBV2 and TRBJ1-2, with 8 bases aligning to TRBD1. Germline loops: CDR1 SNHLY, CDR2 FYNNEI. CDR3 length equals 13 residues. V shed 7 bases, J shed 2 bases, and the junction held 3 bases outside the gene matches.

In DNA, the CDR3 is TGTGCCAGCAGCCCGACCGGGGGCGCCTACGAGCAGTACTTC. Amino acids: CASSPTGGAYEQYF. The J gene is TRBJ2-7, the V gene TRBV7-8; the D gene could be TRBD1 or TRBD2 (6 bases each). The CDR3 consists of 14 residues. Trimming stripped 5 bases from V and 2 bases from J, with 13 bases between. Germline loops: CDR1 SGHVS, CDR2 FQNEAQ.

This sequence joins TRBV5-8 and TRBJ2-7; D is unclear. Trimming took off 2 bases at V and 4 bases at J, with 7 bases between the two ends. The CDR3 extends over 12 amino acids. CDR1 is SGHTS and CDR2 is YDEGEE in the germline V gene. The CDR3 protein is CASSFTLYEQYF. The CDR3 DNA is TGTGCCAGCAGCTTTACCTTGTACGAGCAGTACTTC.

The rearrangement links TRBV19 to TRBJ2-7, with 9 nucleotides matching TRBD2. Trimming removed 3 bases from V and 0 bases from J; junction bases left unmatched: 3. This CDR3 is 15 amino acids long. Germline loops: CDR1 LNHDA, CDR2 SQIVND (reference sequence). The CDR3 DNA is TGTGCCAGTAGTATTAGCGGGGGTTCCTCCTACGAGCAGTACTTC. It codes for CASSISGGSSYEQYF.

The V and J genes are TRBV6-6 and TRBJ2-2; D not certain. V lost 5 bases, J lost 6 bases, and 10 bases lay in between. The CDR3 extends over 13 amino acids. Per germline, CDR1 MNHNY and CDR2 SVGAGI (reference sequence). CDR3 region: CASSATTPGELFF. The CDR3 bases are TGTGCCAGCAGTGCGACGACCCCCGGGGAGCTGTTTTTT.

This clone was recorded only once. This rearrangement joins TRBV10-3 to TRBJ2-7; the D call may be TRBD1 or TRBD2 (5 bases each). Trimming left V 10 bases short and J 0 bases short, with 13 bases between. The CDR3 is 13 residues long. CDR1 is ENHRY and CDR2 is SYGVKD in the germline V gene. The CDR3 sequence: CATAEQASYEQYF. Here the CDR3 DNA reads TGTGCCACAGCGGAACAGGCCTCCTACGAGCAGTACTTC.

The CDR3 reads CATSGAFFSGANVLTF. The CDR3 nucleotides read TGTGCCACCTCCGGGGCGTTCTTCTCTGGGGCCAACGTCCTGACTTTC. The J gene is TRBJ2-6, the V gene TRBV15, with D perhaps being TRBD1 or TRBD2 (5 bases each). The V and J ends lost 8 bases and 0 bases respectively, with 14 bases between them. Germline V gene sequence: CDR1 LNHNV, CDR2 YYDKDF (reference sequence). The CDR3 contains 16 residues. The entire variable domain, with the rest obtained from reference TRBV15 and TRBJ2-6, is as follows: DAMVIQNPRYQVTQFGKPVTLSCSQTLNHNVMYWYQQKSSQAPKLLFHYYDKDFNNEADTPDNFQSRRPNTSFCFLDIRSPGLGDTAMYLCATSGAFFSGANVLTFGAGSRLTVL.

The chain combines TRBV10-3 with TRBJ1-6; TRBD1 matches at 9 bases. Germline CDR1 and CDR2: ENHRY and SYGVKD. This CDR3 contains 17 residues. V lost 4 bases and J lost 4; bases outside the gene matches: 8. Written as DNA, the CDR3 is TGTGCCATCAGTGGTACAGGGGGCGAATCGTATAATTCACCCCTCCACTTT. Encoded protein: CAISGTGGESYNSPLHF.

The CDR3 nucleotides read TGCGCCAGCAGCTGGGGGACAGTAGGCTACACCTTC. Protein product: CASSWGTVGYTF. The chain links TRBV5-1 to TRBJ1-2, with 7 bases fitting TRBD1. Germline CDR1 reads SGHRS; CDR2 reads YFSETQ. With V trimmed by 3 bases and J by 8 bases, 4 bases remained unmatched. There are 12 residues in the CDR3.

The V and J genes are TRBV9 and TRBJ1-5; D remains unclear. V dropped 4 bases and J dropped 3 bases, with 8 bases sitting between them. The germline V gene has CDR1 SGDLS and CDR2 YYNGEE. The CDR3 totals 13 residues. CDR3 sequence reads: CASSRNTNQPQHF. The CDR3 DNA sequence: TGTGCCAGCAGCCGTAACACCAATCAGCCCCAGCATTTT.

V is TRBV30 and J is TRBJ1-6; 7 positions match TRBD1. V gave up 2 bases and J gave up 0 bases; unmatched junction bases: 4. The CDR3 is 16 amino acids. Germline V gives CDR1 GTSNPN, CDR2 SVGIG (reference sequence). Written as DNA, the CDR3 is TGTGCCTGGAGTAGGACAGGTCTCTCCTATAATTCACCCCTCCACTTT. Protein sequence: CAWSRTGLSYNSPLHF.

This clone has a single count. The chain recombines TRBV7-6 with TRBJ1-2, with 7 bases that match TRBD1. V was clipped by 0 bases and J by 4 bases; unmatched bases: 8. The CDR3 extends over 16 amino acids. CDR1 is SGHVS, CDR2 FNYEAQ, per germline. The CDR3 nucleotides read TGTGCCAGCAGCTTAGCACCGGGACAGTCGGGCTATGGCTACACCTTC. Protein: CASSLAPGQSGYGYTF.

V usage is TRBV5-1 and J usage is TRBJ1-5; D is ambiguous. CDR3 length: 16 residues. Trimming removed 2 bases from V and 1 base from J, with 13 bases in between. Germline V gene data show CDR1 as SGHRS and CDR2 as YFSETQ. The CDR3 region has the DNA TGCGCCAGCAGCTTCGCCCCCCTGGGGAGCAATCAGCCCCAGCATTTT. This gives the protein CASSFAPLGSNQPQHF.

The chain joins TRBV5-5 to TRBJ1-5; 9 bases are shared with TRBD1. V shed 3 bases and J 7 bases; nucleotides not matched to a gene: 11. The length of the CDR3 is 16 residues. CDR1 SGHKS and CDR2 YYEKEE come from the germline V gene (reference sequence). The CDR3 DNA sequence: TGTGCCAGCAGCTCCGAGATTACAGGGGGCGGGCAGCCCCAGCATTTT. This sequence encodes CASSSEITGGGQPQHF.